These 21 T cell receptor beta chains were sequenced from one sample in a study of identical twins. TCRdb ran MiXCR on the 5' RACE reads and lists one entry per CDR3 protein. Of hundreds of thousands of distinct CDR3 sequences listed, 6.1% are singletons. The sequencing input was naive T cells sorted from blood. Receptor source: a man aged 18-30 years in good health.

There are many counts of this clonotype. In DNA, the CDR3 is TGTGCCAGCACGGACTCCGGTCTTCTGGCTTACGAGCAGTACTTC. Its protein product is CASTDSGLLAYEQYF. The chain joins TRBV12-3 or TRBV12-4 to TRBJ2-7, with a possible D match to TRBD2 (5 bases). The CDR3 extends over 15 amino acids. Deletions cut 7 bases from V and 4 bases from J, with 20 bases between.

This clonotype was detected a few times. The rearrangement uses TRBV7-7 and TRBJ2-6; possibly TRBD2 for D (5 bases). The germline CDR1 and CDR2 sequences are SSHAT and FNYEAQ (reference sequence). This CDR3 has 13 amino acids. V was shortened by 8 bases and J by 2 bases, with 7 bases between the two germline ends. CDR3 DNA: TGTGCCAGCCAGGAGGCTGGGGCCAACGTCCTGACTTTC. This codes for CASQEAGANVLTF.

This clonotype was observed at least ten times. V gene TRBV20-1 combines with J gene TRBJ2-2, with D possibly being TRBD1 (6 bases). CDR3 length equals 14 residues. The V gene's germline CDR1 is DFQATT and CDR2 SNEGSKA (reference sequence). V gave up 5 bases and J gave up 6 bases, with 16 bases separating them. CDR3 bases: TGCAGTGCTGTCAAGGGGGTTTACGCCGGGGAGCTGTTTTTT. This encodes CSAVKGVYAGELFF.

This clonotype has at least ten counts. The rearrangement joins TRBV12-3 or TRBV12-4 to TRBJ2-2; unclear D gene. V lost 3 bases and J 5 bases, leaving 10 bases between the germline ends. The CDR3 is 14 amino acids. Here the CDR3 reads CASSFISMTGELFF. CDR3 nucleotide sequence: TGTGCCAGCAGTTTCATTTCTATGACCGGGGAGCTGTTTTTT.

The V and J genes are TRBV5-1 and TRBJ1-3; D unresolved. The CDR3 covers 16 residues. Germline loops: CDR1 SGHRS, CDR2 YFSETQ. Trimming took off 0 bases at V and 4 bases at J, with 14 bases between the two ends. The CDR3 coding sequence is TGCGCCAGCAGCTTGGCAGTAAACAGAGGAGGAAACACCATATATTTT. Translated: CASSLAVNRGGNTIYF.

In its sample, this clonotype was seen a few times. V usage is TRBV6-1 and J usage is TRBJ1-1; D ambiguous. The germline CDR1 and CDR2 sequences are MNHNS and SASEGT. Trimming took 2 bases from V and 0 from J, leaving 10 bases between them. The CDR3 totals 15 residues. The CDR3 sequence is CASSERRALNTEAFF. In DNA form, the CDR3 reads TGTGCCAGCAGTGAACGGAGAGCCTTGAACACTGAAGCTTTCTTT.

This clonotype was seen many times. The chain is built from TRBV5-1 and TRBJ2-7; TRBD2 might be the D (5 bases). V was pared by 2 bases and J by 0 bases, with 15 bases between. The CDR3 spans 16 residues. Germline-derived CDR1 and CDR2 are SGHRS and YFSETQ. DNA for the CDR3: TGCGCCAGCAGCTTAGGAGCGGACTCCATCTCCTACGAGCAGTACTTC. This sequence encodes CASSLGADSISYEQYF.

This clonotype was seen a few times. The chain uses TRBV4-2 and TRBJ2-7, with 7 bases matching TRBD1. Per the germline V gene, CDR1 is LGHNA and CDR2 is YNFKEQ. With 1 base clipped from V and 3 bases from J, the junction kept 6 bases outside the gene matches. The CDR3 has 15 amino acids. The CDR3 bases are TGTGCCAGCAGCCAAGGGACAGGCAGCAACTACGAGCAGTACGTC. This codes for CASSQGTGSNYEQYV.

The DNA of the CDR3 is TGCAGTGCTAGAGATGTAGGGATGAACACTGAAGCTTTCTTT. It codes for CSARDVGMNTEAFF. The chain joins TRBV20-1 to TRBJ1-1; D not resolved. Trimming took 0 bases from V and 0 from J, leaving 8 bases between them. CDR1 is DFQATT, CDR2 SNEGSKA, per germline (reference sequence). CDR3 length equals 14 residues.

This clonotype was observed a few times. J is TRBJ2-5 and V is TRBV12-3 or TRBV12-4; D gene unclear. The CDR3 is 13 amino acids. Trimming took 7 bases from V and 1 from J, leaving 10 bases between them. The CDR3 nucleotides read TGTGCCAGCACCCCACCAGGCCAAGAGACCCAGTACTTC. As protein: CASTPPGQETQYF.

A note on this clonotype: A much more abundant neighbour one base away suggests this may be a read error. The V call is TRBV18, the J call TRBJ2-1; 12 positions agree with TRBD2. V lost 4 bases, J lost 10 bases, and 11 bases stayed unmatched. This CDR3 comprises 16 residues. Germline loops: CDR1 KGHSH, CDR2 LQKENI. The CDR3 here is CASSLRTSGVGKEQFF. The CDR3 bases are TGTGCCAGCTCACTTCGGACTAGCGGGGTTGGGAAAGAGCAGTTCTTC. The complete variable domain, with remaining parts taken from reference TRBV18 and TRBJ2-1, reads NAGVMQNPRHLVRRRGQEARLRCSPMKGHSHVYWYRQLPEEGLKFMVYLQKENIIDESGMPKERFSAEFPKEGPSILRIQQVVRGDSAAYFCASSLRTSGVGKEQFFGPGTRLTVL.

This clonotype was seen many times. J is TRBJ2-3 and V is TRBV12-3 or TRBV12-4; tentative D call: TRBD2 (6 bases). V was shortened by 2 bases and J by 0 bases, with 15 bases between the two germline ends. This CDR3 is built from 17 residues. The DNA for the CDR3 is TGTGCCAGCAGTTTACAATGGCGGGAAACTAGCACAGATACGCAGTATTTT. Protein: CASSLQWRETSTDTQYF.

The sample holds many counts of this clonotype. This chain connects TRBV18 to TRBJ2-7; TRBD2 is a possible D gene (7 bases). CDR1 is KGHSH and CDR2 is LQKENI in the germline V gene. V lost 3 bases and J 2 bases, leaving 14 bases between the germline ends. The CDR3 has 15 residues. CDR3 in DNA: TGTGCCAGCTCACCGGACAGCGGGAACCCCTACGAGCAGTACTTC. This codes for CASSPDSGNPYEQYF.

This clonotype appeared a few times. The rearrangement uses TRBV7-3 and TRBJ2-4; D might be TRBD2 (5 bases). The V end was cut by 5 bases, the J end by 8 bases, with 13 bases between. Germline V gives CDR1 SGHTA, CDR2 FQGTGA. The CDR3 spans 13 residues. CDR3 amino acids: CASSPRAGDIQYF. CDR3 nucleotides: TGTGCCAGCAGCCCCCGAGCCGGGGACATTCAGTACTTC.

V is TRBV20-1 and J is TRBJ2-1; maybe TRBD1 (6 bases). Trimming took 2 bases from V and 0 from J, leaving 11 bases between them. The CDR3 is 15 residues long. Per the germline V gene, CDR1 is DFQATT and CDR2 is SNEGSKA (reference sequence). CDR3: CSARSGETSYNEQFF. The CDR3 DNA sequence: TGCAGTGCTAGATCAGGGGAGACCTCCTACAATGAGCAGTTCTTC.

This clonotype was observed at least ten times. The chain links TRBV5-1 to TRBJ2-4; D is ambiguous. CDR1 and CDR2 (germline): SGHRS, YFSETQ. Trimming took 0 bases from V and 7 from J, leaving 8 bases between them. This CDR3 contains 13 residues. CDR3 residues: CASSLERANIQYF. The CDR3 DNA sequence: TGCGCCAGCAGCTTGGAAAGGGCCAACATTCAGTACTTC.

To note about this clonotype: It is likely a read error, because the conserved phenylalanine at the end of the CDR3 is missing. The V gene is TRBV7-9, the J gene TRBJ2-5; D is ambiguous. V was shortened by 4 bases and J by 4 bases, with 16 bases between the two germline ends. The length of the CDR3 is 15 residues. The V gene's germline CDR1 is SEHNR and CDR2 FQNEAQ (reference sequence). This chain's CDR3 is CASSSPRAWGETQYY. The CDR3, as DNA: TGTGCCAGCAGCTCCCCCCGTGCGTGGGGAGAGACCCAGTACTAC.

This clonotype was seen more than once but under ten times. In nucleotides, the CDR3 is TGTGCCAGTACCCTGGGGGACAGAGAAGCTTTCTTT. It translates to CASTLGDREAFF. The chain links TRBV19 to TRBJ1-1, with 7 bases lining up with TRBD1. Germline CDR1 reads LNHDA; CDR2 reads SQIVND (reference sequence). J gave up 8 bases and V 7 bases, and 7 bases lay outside the gene matches. The CDR3 is 12 amino acids.

This clonotype was counted many times. The chain links TRBV29-1 to TRBJ2-5, with D perhaps TRBD1 or TRBD2 (5 bases each). Germline V CDR1 and CDR2: SQVTM, ANQGSEA. Trimming removed 3 bases at V and 1 base at J, with 12 bases between. The length of the CDR3 is 14 residues. CDR3 DNA sequence: TGCAGCGTTGACCCCTCGGGGCTCCAAGAGACCCAGTACTTC. Residues: CSVDPSGLQETQYF.

This clonotype showed up just a few times. The chain has TRBV12-3 or TRBV12-4 and TRBJ1-1; D not certain. This CDR3 has 16 amino acids. V lost 4 bases and J 5 bases, leaving 20 bases between the germline ends. The CDR3 region is CASSYPMTPGATEAFF. The CDR3 nucleotides are TGTGCCAGCAGTTACCCTATGACACCCGGAGCGACTGAAGCTTTCTTT.

V usage is TRBV18 and J usage is TRBJ2-5; D might be TRBD1 (5 bases). The CDR3 totals 15 residues. Germline V CDR1 and CDR2: KGHSH, LQKENI. V lost 3 bases to trimming and J lost 5 bases, with 16 bases between them. The CDR3 reads CASSPVYRRKETQYF. The CDR3 DNA is TGTGCCAGCTCACCCGTGTACAGGAGAAAGGAGACCCAGTACTTC.